These 14 T cell receptor beta chains came from one sample sequenced in a study of cytomegalovirus exposure and HLA in healthy donors. The PCR was carried out with 60 Vbeta primers and 13 Jbeta primers. Sequencing was performed with immunoSEQ multiplex PCR; in TCRdb, only in-frame clones are kept and a portion is missing. The sample shows 120,000 or so clones, 78% of them seen only once. Source material: PBMCs. These receptors all stem from a man aged 30 to 39 in good health and CMV-seropositive.

The V call is TRBV6-6, the J call TRBJ2-7; D unresolved. Germline CDR1 and CDR2: MNHNY and SVGAGI (reference sequence). Between the trimmed V and J ends, which lost 0 bases and 5 bases, there was a span of 8 bases. The CDR3 contains 13 residues. CDR3 amino acids: CASSYSRVHEQYF. The CDR3 DNA reads TGTGCCAGCAGTTACTCTCGAGTCCACGAGCAGTACTTC.

This chain's CDR3 is CASKAFGTSGRFEQYF. CDR3 nucleotides: TGTGCCAGCAAGGCCTTTGGGACTAGCGGGAGGTTCGAGCAGTACTTC. The chain recombines TRBV27 with TRBJ2-7, with 15 bases aligning to TRBD2. The V segment lost 7 bases and the J segment 6 bases; nucleotides outside the gene matches: 10. This CDR3 has 16 amino acids. In germline, CDR1 is MNHEY, CDR2 SMNVEV (reference sequence).

This clone was detected only once. This chain uses TRBV7-8 with TRBJ2-1, with TRBD2 matching over 15 bases. V dropped 3 bases and J dropped 7; count of bases not matched to a gene: 4. The CDR3 runs to 16 residues. Germline CDR1 and CDR2: SGHVS and FQNEAQ. The chain's CDR3 is CASSLGGTSGRNEQFF. CDR3 in DNA: TGTGCCAGCAGCTTGGGGGGGACTAGCGGGAGGAATGAGCAGTTCTTC.

This clone was seen a handful of times. The rearrangement links TRBV5-5 to TRBJ2-3; 8 bases agree with TRBD2. Germline loops: CDR1 SGHKS, CDR2 YYEKEE (reference sequence). The CDR3 runs to 16 residues. V shed 6 bases, J shed 5 bases, and the junction held 14 bases outside the gene matches. The CDR3 loop is CASTPLHSGAGDTQYF. The CDR3 region has the DNA TGTGCCAGCACCCCCCTCCATAGCGGGGCGGGAGATACGCAGTATTTT. Supplemented by reference TRBV5-5 and TRBJ2-3, the full variable domain reads DAGVTQSPTHLIKTRGQQVTLRCSPISGHKSVSWYQQVLGQGPQFIFQYYEKEERGRGNFPDRFSARQFPNYSSELNVNALLLGDSALYLCASTPLHSGAGDTQYFGPGTRLTVL.

Regarding this clone: The same CDR3 can be traced to other DNA sequences in this sample. The chain is built from TRBV7-6 and TRBJ2-3, with TRBD2 matching 8 bases. The CDR3 has 16 residues. Germline-derived CDR1 and CDR2 are SGHVS and FNYEAQ. The V gene end was trimmed by 1 base and the J gene end by 0 bases; junction bases not matched to a gene: 3. This CDR3 reads CASSLEASGSTDTQYF. In DNA, the CDR3 is TGTGCCAGCAGCTTAGAAGCTAGCGGGAGCACAGATACGCAGTATTTT.

V and J are TRBV9 and TRBJ2-7; TRBD1 agrees at 8 bases. The CDR3 has 14 residues. CDR1 and CDR2 from the germline V gene are SGDLS and YYNGEE. V shed 4 bases, J shed 2 bases, and the junction held 5 bases outside the gene matches. CDR3 in DNA: TGTGCCAGCAGCTTCGGACAGGGAACCTACGAGCAGTACTTC. It specifies CASSFGQGTYEQYF.

This clone has more than one count but fewer than ten. The J gene is TRBJ2-2, the V gene TRBV2, with D possibly TRBD1 on 5 matching bases. The ends were cut back, 6 bases at V and 2 bases at J, with 10 bases in the middle. Germline V gene data show CDR1 as SNHLY and CDR2 as FYNNEI. CDR3 length: 14 amino acids. The chain's CDR3 is CASRATVNTGELFF. The CDR3 region has the DNA TGTGCCAGCAGGGCGACAGTTAACACCGGGGAGCTGTTTTTT.

This chain links TRBV27 with TRBJ1-1, with D maybe TRBD1 (5 bases). There are 16 residues in the CDR3. V gave up 3 bases and J gave up 2 bases, with 16 bases separating them. Per the germline V gene, CDR1 is MNHEY and CDR2 is SMNVEV (reference sequence). The CDR3 is CASSFGWGRANTEAFF. CDR3 coding DNA: TGTGCCAGCAGTTTTGGGTGGGGCAGGGCAAACACTGAAGCTTTCTTT.

The CDR3 DNA reads TGTGCCAGCAGTGAACAGGGCACCGGGGAGCTGTTTTTT. It encodes CASSEQGTGELFF. The rearrangement uses TRBV6-4 and TRBJ2-2; tentatively, D is TRBD1 (6 bases). Trimming removed 3 bases at V and 4 bases at J, with 6 bases between. CDR1 and CDR2 (germline): MRHNA, SNTAGT. This CDR3 has 13 residues.

The chain uses TRBV7-6 and TRBJ2-7; the match to TRBD2 covers 10 bases. Germline V lookup: CDR1 SGHVS, CDR2 FNYEAQ. This CDR3 contains 15 residues. With V trimmed by 5 bases and J by 3 bases, 7 bases remained unmatched. CDR3 in DNA: TGTGCCAGCAGCCCACTAGCGGGGAATGACTACGAGCAGTACTTC. Amino acids: CASSPLAGNDYEQYF.

This clone was recorded only once. The chain links TRBV5-1 to TRBJ2-1, with 7 positions matching TRBD1. CDR1 is SGHRS and CDR2 is YFSETQ in the germline V gene. J lost 5 bases, V lost 2 bases, and 7 bases had no gene match. CDR3 length equals 15 residues. The chain's CDR3 is CASSLQGPLNNEQFF. The CDR3 DNA reads as TGCGCCAGCAGCTTACAGGGGCCTTTAAACAATGAGCAGTTCTTC.

This chain joins TRBV5-1 and TRBJ2-3; 8 bases fit TRBD1. The CDR3 contains 17 residues. The V segment lost 0 bases and the J segment 3 bases; nucleotides outside the gene matches: 9. The germline gives CDR1 SGHRS, CDR2 YFSETQ. CDR3 coding DNA: TGCGCCAGCAGCTTGGGAACCCAGGGGGCCGGGACAGATACGCAGTATTTT. Its protein product is CASSLGTQGAGTDTQYF.

The chain joins TRBV7-8 to TRBJ1-2; TRBD1 matches at 9 bases. CDR1 SGHVS and CDR2 FQNEAQ come from the germline V gene. This CDR3 spans 14 amino acids. V was clipped by 3 bases and J by 8 bases; unmatched bases: 7. The CDR3: CASSFSRQGGGYTF. As DNA, the CDR3 is TGTGCCAGCAGCTTCAGTAGACAGGGGGGGGGCTACACCTTC.

The chain links TRBV6-1 to TRBJ1-3; D gene ambiguous. CDR1 and CDR2 from the germline V gene are MNHNS and SASEGT. Deletions cut 4 bases from V and 2 bases from J, with 9 bases between. This CDR3 contains 14 residues. CDR3: CASSASGTGNTIYF. The DNA of the CDR3 is TGTGCCAGCAGTGCGTCAGGAACTGGAAACACCATATATTTT.